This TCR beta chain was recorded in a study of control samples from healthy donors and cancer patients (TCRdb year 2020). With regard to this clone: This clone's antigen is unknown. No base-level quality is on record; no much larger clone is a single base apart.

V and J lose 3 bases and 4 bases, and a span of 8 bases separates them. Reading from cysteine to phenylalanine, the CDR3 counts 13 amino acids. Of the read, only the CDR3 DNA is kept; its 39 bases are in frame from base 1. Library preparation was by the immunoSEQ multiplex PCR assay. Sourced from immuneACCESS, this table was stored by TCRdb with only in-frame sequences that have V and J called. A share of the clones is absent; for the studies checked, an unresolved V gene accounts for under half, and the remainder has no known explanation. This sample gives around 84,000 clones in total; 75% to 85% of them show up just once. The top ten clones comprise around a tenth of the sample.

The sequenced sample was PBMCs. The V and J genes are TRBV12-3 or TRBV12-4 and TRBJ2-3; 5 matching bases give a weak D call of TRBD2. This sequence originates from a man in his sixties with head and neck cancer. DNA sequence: TGTGCCAGCAGTTTGAATAGCGCAGATACGCAGTATTTT. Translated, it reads CASSLNSADTQYF.